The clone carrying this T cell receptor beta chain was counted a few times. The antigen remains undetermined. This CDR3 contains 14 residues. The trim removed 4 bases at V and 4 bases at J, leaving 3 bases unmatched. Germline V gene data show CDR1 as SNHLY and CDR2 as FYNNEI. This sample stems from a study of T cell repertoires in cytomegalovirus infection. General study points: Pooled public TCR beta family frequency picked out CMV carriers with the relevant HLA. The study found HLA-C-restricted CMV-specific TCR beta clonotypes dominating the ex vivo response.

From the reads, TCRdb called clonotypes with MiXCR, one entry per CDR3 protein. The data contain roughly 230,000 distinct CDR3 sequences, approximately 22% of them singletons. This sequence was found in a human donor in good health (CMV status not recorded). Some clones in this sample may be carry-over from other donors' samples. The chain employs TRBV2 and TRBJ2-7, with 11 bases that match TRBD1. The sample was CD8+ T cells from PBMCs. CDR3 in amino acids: CASSVGQGAYEQYF. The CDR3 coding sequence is TGTGCCAGCAGTGTAGGACAGGGGGCGTACGAGCAGTACTTC.